One T cell receptor (beta chain) is described in this entry. Its antigen is undetermined. This record belongs to a study of T-cell memory formation after mild COVID-19. Study information: TCR clusters showed largely donor specificity. Study findings and constraints: Pre-infection memory contained some responding clones, which suggested that cross-reactive memory had joined. CD4/CD8 balance held among clones contracting day 15 to 85, and later expanders leaned CD4+.

TCRdb re-called the 5' RACE reads through MiXCR, storing one row per CDR3 protein. The table records approximately 230,000 distinct CDR3 sequences, 16% of them present only once. This CDR3 region has 16 residues. Germline V lookup: CDR1 LGHNA, CDR2 YNFKEQ. Material for sequencing was PBMCs or a T cell subset sorted from them (not recorded which). This chain connects TRBV4-2 to TRBJ2-3, with D perhaps TRBD1 (5 bases). The J call may be wrong; the DNA end is better matched by TRBJ1-5. The receptor was isolated from a man aged 18 to 30 who had mild COVID-19 (a few samples of this study predate the infection). Cell type and time point are not known. CDR3 amino acids: CASSQVTGGMTDTQHF. CDR3 sequence (DNA): TGTGCCAGCAGCCAAGTAACCGGGGGGATGACAGATACGCAGCATTTT.